A selection of T cell receptor beta chains follows, all from one sample in a study of blood T cell repertoires in COVID-19. Sequenced by immunoSEQ multiplex PCR; TCRdb stores in-frame clones only, minus some. The sample records 190,000 or so clones, roughly 80% being singletons. The sequencing sample was made of peripheral blood. Receptors originate from a man aged 50 to 59 who had recovered from COVID-19. The CDR3 runs from the conserved cysteine through the conserved F or W. A D gene is named only where the DNA matches it firmly. Clone size is not always given. Where it is, it says once, few, many or a class for expanded clones.

- TRBJ2-7 - TRBV27 CASSLSRPSQGYEQYF TGTGCCAGCAGTCTCTCCCGTCCCAGCCAGGGCTACGAGCAGTACTTC
TRBD1 TRBJ2-7 few TRBV3-1/TRBV3-2 CASSQELEGAHEQYF TGTGCCAGCAGCCAAGAACTCGAGGGGGCCCACGAGCAGTACTTC
TRBD1 TRBJ1-5 - TRBV30 CAWSSQGAVQPQHF TGTGCCTGGAGTTCCCAGGGGGCAGTTCAGCCCCAGCATTTT
- TRBJ2-5 - TRBV5-1 CASSIPQEATQYF TGCGCCAGCAGTATTCCGCAAGAGGCGACCCAGTACTTC
- TRBJ2-7 - TRBV4-2 CASSLDPRSLAPYEQYF TGTGCCAGCAGCCTTGACCCCCGGTCGCTAGCTCCCTACGAGCAGTACTTC
TRBD1 TRBJ2-5 - TRBV5-4 CASGQGGETQYF TGTGCCAGCGGACAGGGTGGCGAGACCCAGTACTTC
- TRBJ2-5 - TRBV11-2 CASSLDRSETQYF TGTGCCAGCAGCTTAGACAGATCGGAGACCCAGTACTTC
TRBD2 TRBJ2-1 - TRBV6-1 CASSESFRGTRSNEQFF TGTGCCAGCAGCGAAAGTTTCCGAGGGACTAGGTCCAATGAGCAGTTCTTC
TRBD1 TRBJ1-4 few TRBV4-1 CASSQRDRANEKLFF TGCGCCAGCAGCCAGAGAGACAGGGCTAATGAAAAACTGTTTTTT
- TRBJ2-3 - TRBV7-8 CASSLAPGGGTDTQYF TGTGCCAGCAGCTTAGCGCCTGGCGGAGGCACAGATACGCAGTATTTT
TRBD1 TRBJ2-7 - TRBV13 CASSYGTGSYEQYF TGTGCCAGCAGCTACGGGACAGGGTCCTACGAGCAGTACTTC
TRBD1 TRBJ2-7 - TRBV2 CASTRGTGSYEQYF TGTGCCAGCACCCGAGGGACAGGCTCCTACGAGCAGTACTTC
TRBD2 TRBJ2-3 - TRBV2 CASSPGLAGDTQYF TGTGCCAGCAGTCCGGGACTAGCGGGAGATACGCAGTATTTT
TRBD1 TRBJ1-3 - TRBV7-6 CASRPTGQGTVYF TGTGCCAGCAGACCAACGGGACAGGGAACAGTATATTTT
TRBD2 TRBJ2-5 - TRBV3-1/TRBV3-2 CASSLRLAGGETQYF TGTGCCAGCAGCCTTAGACTAGCGGGAGGAGAGACCCAGTACTTC
- TRBJ2-5 - TRBV28 CASSLSRGVQETQYF TGTGCCAGCAGTTTATCCAGGGGGGTTCAAGAGACCCAGTACTTC
TRBD2 TRBJ2-5 - TRBV19 CASSTSGRAWETQYF TGTGCCAGTAGTACTAGCGGGAGGGCCTGGGAGACCCAGTACTTC
- TRBJ2-1 - TRBV9 CASSKRQGLSSYNEQFF TGTGCCAGCAGCAAACGACAGGGACTGAGCTCCTACAATGAGCAGTTCTTC
TRBD2 TRBJ2-7 - TRBV3-1/TRBV3-2 CASSQTSASGRLGQYF TGTGCCAGCAGCCAAACTTCGGCTAGCGGGAGGTTAGGGCAGTACTTC
- TRBJ2-3 - TRBV27 CASSTPTVSTDTQYF TGTGCCAGCAGCACCCCGACAGTTAGCACAGATACGCAGTATTTT
TRBD1 TRBJ1-2 - TRBV7-9 CASSLAGGRGYTF TGTGCCAGCAGCTTAGCAGGGGGCAGGGGCTACACCTTC
- TRBJ2-7 few TRBV7-9 CASSLVSSPSHYEQYF TGTGCCAGCAGCTTAGTCTCTAGTCCCTCTCACTACGAGCAGTACTTC
- TRBJ2-2 - TRBV11-3 CASSLRGSGELFF TGTGCCAGCAGCTTAAGGGGATCCGGGGAGCTGTTTTTT
- TRBJ2-1 - TRBV21-1 CASRPTSGTGGEQFF TGTGCCAGCAGACCTACTAGCGGCACAGGTGGTGAGCAGTTCTTC
TRBD2 TRBJ2-5 - TRBV20-1 CSASDRGGETQYF TGCAGTGCTAGTGACCGGGGGGGAGAGACCCAGTACTTC
- TRBJ2-3 - TRBV18 CASSPPVQSTDTQYF TGTGCCAGCTCACCACCGGTACAGTCCACAGATACGCAGTATTTT
TRBD1 TRBJ2-2 - TRBV18 CASSVGQVNTGELFF TGTGCCAGCTCAGTTGGACAGGTCAACACCGGGGAGCTGTTTTTT
- TRBJ1-5 - TRBV7-9 CATQPGPGGNQPQHF TGTGCCACCCAACCTGGGCCAGGGGGCAATCAGCCCCAGCATTTT
TRBD2 TRBJ2-6 once TRBV5-1 CASSFSGLAGNSGANVLTF TGCGCCAGCAGCTTCTCAGGACTAGCGGGGAACTCTGGGGCCAACGTCCTGACTTTC
TRBD2 TRBJ2-7 - TRBV5-6 CASSSGTSFDEQYF TGTGCCAGCAGCTCCGGGACTAGTTTTGACGAGCAGTACTTC
TRBD2 TRBJ2-1 - TRBV10-3 CAISESSRGERGSYNEQFF TGTGCCATCAGTGAGTCATCCCGGGGGGAGCGGGGCTCCTACAATGAGCAGTTCTTC
TRBD1 TRBJ2-1 - TRBV10-2 CASREDRGAYNEQFF TGCGCCAGCAGAGAGGACAGGGGAGCTTACAATGAGCAGTTCTTC
- TRBJ1-3 - TRBV7-3 CASSFQGGNTIYF TGTGCCAGCAGCTTTCAGGGGGGAAACACCATATATTTT
- TRBJ2-7 few TRBV10-3 CAISDGTYEQYF TGTGCCATCAGTGATGGCACCTACGAGCAGTACTTC
- TRBJ1-1 - TRBV5-1 CASSVQTENTEAFF TGCGCCAGCAGCGTACAGACGGAGAACACTGAAGCTTTCTTT
TRBD1 TRBJ1-2 - TRBV30 CAWSNEAGGSYGYTF TGTGCCTGGAGTAACGAGGCAGGGGGTTCCTATGGCTACACCTTC
- TRBJ2-2 - TRBV5-1 CASSLYGTSNTGELFF TGCGCCAGCAGCTTGTATGGCACCTCGAACACCGGGGAGCTGTTTTTT
- TRBJ2-3 few TRBV6-5 CASRDTGLIADTQYF TGTGCCAGCAGAGATACTGGGCTGATCGCAGATACGCAGTATTTT
- TRBJ1-2 - TRBV5-5 CASSLAGDLYGYTF TGTGCCAGCAGCTTGGCAGGGGACCTCTATGGCTACACCTTC
TRBD2 TRBJ2-3 - TRBV4-3 CASSQELTSGRPDTQYF TGCGCCAGCAGCCAAGAATTGACTAGCGGGAGGCCAGATACGCAGTATTTT
TRBD1 TRBJ2-7 - TRBV5-1 CASSSGTGTSWEQYF TGCGCCAGCAGCTCCGGGACAGGGACCTCTTGGGAGCAGTACTTC
- TRBJ2-1 - TRBV5-6 CASSLSYDEQFF TGTGCCAGCAGCTTATCCTATGATGAGCAGTTCTTC